These T cell receptor beta chains were read from a single sample in a study of T cell responses to AZD1222 COVID-19 vaccine. Method: immunoSEQ multiplex PCR; TCRdb's copy keeps in-frame clones and lacks some. The table includes about 110,000 clones, about nine tenths detected once. The sample was peripheral blood, taken 28 days after the second AZD1222 dose. These receptors were taken from an adult who received the AZD1222 COVID-19 vaccine. Both conserved end residues are part of each CDR3. D genes are given only for firm matches. Clone size, where shown, is once, few, many, or a class for clones that have expanded.

J gene: TRBJ1-1
clone size: -
D gene: -
V gene: TRBV5-1
CDR3 DNA: TGCGCCAGCAGCTTGCTGGGTCGGGACACTGAAGCTTTCTTT
CDR3 protein: CASSLLGRDTEAFF

J gene: TRBJ1-6
clone size: -
D gene: -
V gene: TRBV25-1
CDR3 DNA: TGTGCCAGCAGTGATCCAGGTGGAAGTTCACCCCTCCACTTT
CDR3 protein: CASSDPGGSSPLHF

J gene: TRBJ1-5
clone size: -
D gene: -
V gene: TRBV4-1
CDR3 DNA: TGCGCCAGCAGCCAAGATCGGGGCAGTCAGGGTCAGCCCCAGCATTTT
CDR3 protein: CASSQDRGSQGQPQHF

J gene: TRBJ1-1
clone size: -
D gene: -
V gene: TRBV5-5
CDR3 DNA: TGTGCCAGCAGCTCCAGGGCGATGAACACTGAAGCTTTCTTT
CDR3 protein: CASSSRAMNTEAFF

J gene: TRBJ2-1
clone size: once
D gene: -
V gene: TRBV6-6
CDR3 DNA: TGTGCCAGCAGTCTAGCGCCAAACAATGAGCAGTTCTTC
CDR3 protein: CASSLAPNNEQFF

J gene: TRBJ1-1
clone size: -
D gene: -
V gene: TRBV5-1
CDR3 DNA: TGCGCCAGCAGCTTGACAGAGCTAAACACTGAAGCTTTCTTT
CDR3 protein: CASSLTELNTEAFF

J gene: TRBJ1-2
clone size: -
D gene: -
V gene: TRBV5-1
CDR3 DNA: TGCGCCAGCAGCTTGGCCCGGGGGAACTATGGCTACACCTTC
CDR3 protein: CASSLARGNYGYTF

J gene: TRBJ1-1
clone size: -
D gene: -
V gene: TRBV21-1
CDR3 DNA: TGTGCCAGCAGCCTCACTCCTCTTTGGGACACTGAAGCTTTCTTT
CDR3 protein: CASSLTPLWDTEAFF

J gene: TRBJ1-5
clone size: -
D gene: -
V gene: TRBV5-1
CDR3 DNA: TGCGCCAGCAGCTTGGCGGGCATGGGGATCCAGCCCCAGCATTTT
CDR3 protein: CASSLAGMGIQPQHF

J gene: TRBJ1-5
clone size: -
D gene: -
V gene: TRBV5-3
CDR3 DNA: TGTGCCAGAAGCTTGAAGGGAAAATATCAGCCCCAGCATTTT
CDR3 protein: CARSLKGKYQPQHF

J gene: TRBJ1-2
clone size: -
D gene: -
V gene: TRBV27
CDR3 DNA: TGTGCCAGCAGTTTAAACAGTTTGGGCTATGGCTACACCTTC
CDR3 protein: CASSLNSLGYGYTF

J gene: TRBJ2-5
clone size: once
D gene: -
V gene: TRBV7-3
CDR3 DNA: TGTGCCAGCAGCTTAAGGCACCAGGGGGAGACCCAGTACTTC
CDR3 protein: CASSLRHQGETQYF

J gene: TRBJ2-2
clone size: -
D gene: -
V gene: TRBV5-1
CDR3 DNA: TGCGCCAGCAGCTTCTCGGGGACAACCGGCGGGGAGCTGTTTTTT
CDR3 protein: CASSFSGTTGGELFF

J gene: TRBJ1-5
clone size: -
D gene: TRBD1
V gene: TRBV7-2
CDR3 DNA: TGTGCCAGCAGCTTAGCGCCCGGGGCAGGGGGTCAGCCCCAGCATTTT
CDR3 protein: CASSLAPGAGGQPQHF